This entry lists 24 T cell receptor beta chains sequenced from one sample in a study of shared clonotypes between healthy human individuals. Method: immunoSEQ multiplex PCR; TCRdb's copy keeps in-frame clones and lacks some. The data contain over 400,000 clones, about 78% of them singletons. Sequencing was performed on PBMCs. Every receptor here comes from a woman aged 40 to 50 in good health. Some clones in this sample may be carry-over from other donors' samples.

The chain couples TRBV28 to TRBJ2-7, with a tentative D call TRBD2 (6 bases). CDR3 size: 13 residues. V lost 7 bases, J lost 1 base, and 11 bases lay in between. CDR1 is MDHEN and CDR2 is SYDVKM in the germline V gene. CDR3 loop: CASIKTSSYEQYF. The CDR3 bases are TGTGCCAGCATCAAGACTAGTTCCTACGAGCAGTACTTC.

The V call is TRBV23-1, the J call TRBJ2-7; weak D call: TRBD2 (5 bases). TRBV23-1 is an ORF for which the function is uncertain. Trimming took 0 bases from V and 3 from J, leaving 12 bases between them. The CDR3 is 15 residues long. CDR3 DNA sequence: TGCGCCAGCAGTCAATCCGGGTCGGGGAACTACGAGCAGTACTTC. This sequence encodes CASSQSGSGNYEQYF.

This chain connects TRBV15 to TRBJ2-7; D not certain. V lost 0 bases and J lost 0, with 6 bases in between. CDR3 size: 14 residues. The germline V gene encodes CDR1 LNHNV and CDR2 YYDKDF (reference sequence). The CDR3 coding sequence is TGTGCCACCAGCAGAGACCAGAACTCCTACGAGCAGTACTTC. This gives the protein CATSRDQNSYEQYF.

The chain couples TRBV2 to TRBJ2-6; TRBD2 matches 10 bases. Germline lookup yields CDR1 SNHLY and CDR2 FYNNEI. The V and J ends lost 6 bases and 2 bases, in that order; junction bases with no gene match: 4. The CDR3 has 16 amino acids. This CDR3 is CASRDGLAAGANVLTF. The CDR3 DNA is TGTGCCAGCAGGGATGGACTAGCGGCTGGGGCCAACGTCCTGACTTTC.

This chain joins TRBV10-3 and TRBJ2-7; 7 bases map to TRBD1. Germline assignment: CDR1 ENHRY and CDR2 SYGVKD. V shed 3 bases, J shed 3 bases, and the junction held 17 bases outside the gene matches. CDR3 length: 18 amino acids. The CDR3 nucleotides are TGTGCCATCAGTGATGCTTTCCTTCGGACAGGTGGGGACTACGAGCAGTACTTC. It translates to CAISDAFLRTGGDYEQYF.

The DNA for the CDR3 is TGTGCCAGCAGTCCACAGGGGATCAATGAGCAGTTCTTC. This encodes CASSPQGINEQFF. The chain uses TRBV7-2 and TRBJ2-1; 7 bases match TRBD1. The CDR3 is 13 amino acids. The germline CDR1 and CDR2 sequences are SGHTA and FQGNSA. With 6 bases clipped from V and 6 bases from J, the junction kept 5 bases outside the gene matches.

For this clone: This may come from a read error, since a much larger clone is one base off. Because it lacks the conserved phenylalanine or tryptophan at the end, this CDR3 is likely a read error. The V gene is TRBV7-9, the J gene TRBJ1-1, with D unclear. V lost 3 bases to trimming and J lost 1 base, with 6 bases between them. The CDR3 consists of 13 residues. The V gene's germline CDR1 is SEHNR and CDR2 FQNEAQ (reference sequence). The CDR3 sequence: CASSFTTNTEAFV. The CDR3 coding sequence is TGTGCCAGCAGCTTCACGACGAACACTGAAGCTTTCGTT.

This clone was seen a few times. The rearrangement links TRBV28 to TRBJ1-5; 9 bases align to TRBD1. The V segment lost 5 bases and the J segment 2 bases; nucleotides outside the gene matches: 4. Germline V CDR1 and CDR2: MDHEN, SYDVKM. This CDR3 is built from 15 residues. In DNA form, the CDR3 reads TGTGCCAGCAGTCCTTGGGACAGGGGCAATCAGCCCCAGCATTTT. It is translated as CASSPWDRGNQPQHF.

This rearrangement joins TRBV28 to TRBJ2-7; no clear D gene. The length of the CDR3 is 16 residues. Germline V gene sequence: CDR1 MDHEN, CDR2 SYDVKM. Trimming stripped 0 bases from V and 1 base from J, with 13 bases between. CDR3 amino acids: CASSLWSGKKSYEQYF. The CDR3 bases are TGTGCCAGCAGTTTATGGTCAGGAAAAAAGTCCTACGAGCAGTACTTC.

This clone came up a few times. The V gene is TRBV5-1, the J gene TRBJ2-1; a weak D match, TRBD2 (6 bases). Germline assignment: CDR1 SGHRS and CDR2 YFSETQ. The CDR3 sequence is 16 residues long. V dropped 3 bases and J dropped 4 bases, with 17 bases sitting between them. The CDR3 nucleotides read TGCGCCAGCAGCTCCGGGAGCTCGGCCTCATACAATGAGCAGTTCTTC. Its protein is CASSSGSSASYNEQFF.

This rearrangement joins TRBV7-2 to TRBJ1-2, with TRBD1 as a possible D gene (5 bases). Germline V lookup: CDR1 SGHTA, CDR2 FQGNSA. V lost 1 base and J 8 bases, leaving 11 bases between the germline ends. CDR3 length equals 13 residues. The CDR3 bases are TGTGCCAGCAGCTTAGATCGGGGCCGGGGCTACACCTTC. Translated: CASSLDRGRGYTF.

This rearrangement joins TRBV7-2 to TRBJ2-1; D unresolved. The length of the CDR3 is 16 residues. Trimming removed 5 bases at V and 0 bases at J, with 14 bases between. CDR1 SGHTA and CDR2 FQGNSA come from the germline V gene. This chain's CDR3 is CASSPAGYYSYNEQFF. DNA for the CDR3: TGTGCCAGCAGCCCCGCCGGATACTACTCCTACAATGAGCAGTTCTTC. The entire variable domain, with the rest obtained from reference TRBV7-2 and TRBJ2-1, is as follows: GAGVSQSPSNKVTEKGKDVELRCDPISGHTALYWYRQSLGQGLEFLIYFQGNSAPDKSGLPSDRFSAERTGGSVSTLTIQRTQQEDSAVYLCASSPAGYYSYNEQFFGPGTRLTVL.

This clone was observed a handful of times. The rearrangement joins TRBV6-1 to TRBJ2-7; D is perhaps TRBD2 (6 bases). The V end was cut by 6 bases, the J end by 1 base, with 16 bases between. Per the germline V gene, CDR1 is MNHNS and CDR2 is SASEGT. This CDR3 is built from 15 residues. Here the CDR3 reads CASSRGGTVSYEQYF. The DNA of the CDR3 is TGTGCCAGCAGCCGAGGCGGGACGGTGTCCTACGAGCAGTACTTC.

The genes are TRBV19 and TRBJ2-1; 9 bases are shared with TRBD2. CDR3 size: 14 residues. V was pared by 7 bases and J by 6 bases, with 7 bases of the junction left unmatched. Germline assignment: CDR1 LNHDA and CDR2 SQIVND (reference sequence). CDR3: CASTSGRSRNEQFF. For the CDR3, the DNA is TGTGCCAGTACCAGCGGGAGGAGTCGCAATGAGCAGTTCTTC.

This clone was found a few times. The gene calls are TRBV28 and TRBJ1-2, with D tentatively TRBD1 (6 bases). V was cut by 7 bases and J by 7 bases, with 10 bases left in between. Germline-derived CDR1 and CDR2 are MDHEN and SYDVKM. This CDR3 contains 11 residues. The DNA of the CDR3 is TGTGCCAGCACCAACAGGGTTGGCTACACCTTC. This sequence encodes CASTNRVGYTF.

The V call is TRBV23-1, the J call TRBJ1-5, with D maybe TRBD1 (6 bases). TRBV23-1 is designated an ORF whose function remains uncertain. This CDR3 is 15 amino acids long. V was trimmed by 0 bases and J by 6 bases, leaving 12 bases between them. The CDR3 DNA is TGCGCCAGCAGTCAATCGTGGGGGCGAGGTCAGCCCCAGCATTTT. Amino acids: CASSQSWGRGQPQHF.

This clone was seen once. The chain employs TRBV5-1 and TRBJ1-4; D is unclear. V lost 0 bases and J 2 bases, leaving 11 bases between the germline ends. The CDR3 is made up of 16 amino acids. CDR1 and CDR2 (germline): SGHRS, YFSETQ. The CDR3 DNA follows: TGCGCCAGCAGCTTGGGACCCAGGCGTACTAATGAAAAACTGTTTTTT. Its translation is CASSLGPRRTNEKLFF.

This chain uses TRBV6-6 with TRBJ2-1; the D gene is possibly TRBD2 (5 bases). CDR1 is MNHNY, CDR2 SVGAGI, per germline (reference sequence). Trimming took 2 bases from V and 9 from J, leaving 11 bases between them. The CDR3 loop spans 13 amino acids. The CDR3 DNA reads TGTGCCAGCAGTTACGGGGAGCTGGGTGAGCAGTTCTTC. Encoded protein: CASSYGELGEQFF.

Worth noting for this clone: This sequence is one base from a far larger clone and is likely a read error. The chain joins TRBV6-1 to TRBJ1-1; D perhaps matches TRBD1 (5 bases). Germline CDR1 reads MNHNS; CDR2 reads SASEGT. Deletions cut 7 bases from V and 0 bases from J, with 15 bases between. CDR3 length: 15 amino acids. This CDR3 is CASMGPGAMNTEAFF. The CDR3 nucleotides are TGTGCCAGCATGGGCCCCGGGGCAATGAACACTGAAGCTTTCTTT.

This chain connects TRBV2 to TRBJ2-3, with D tentatively TRBD1 (5 bases). V was shortened by 9 bases and J by 0 bases, with 7 bases between the two germline ends. The CDR3 sequence is 12 residues long. CDR1 and CDR2 (germline): SNHLY, FYNNEI. The CDR3 sequence is CARRTSTDTQYF. The CDR3 bases are TGTGCCAGGAGGACAAGCACAGATACGCAGTATTTT.

V and J are TRBV2 and TRBJ1-2; TRBD1 might be the D (6 bases). In germline, CDR1 is SNHLY, CDR2 FYNNEI. V was shortened by 6 bases and J by 5 bases, with 10 bases between the two germline ends. The CDR3 spans 12 residues. CDR3 nucleotide sequence: TGTGCCAGCAGAGACAGGTGGTATGGCTACACCTTC. Translating it yields CASRDRWYGYTF.

The CDR3 nucleotides are TGTGCCTTAGGTCTCACAGATACGCAGTATTTT. The encoded protein is CALGLTDTQYF. The genes are TRBV30 and TRBJ2-3; no reliable D call. Germline V gene sequence: CDR1 GTSNPN, CDR2 SVGIG (reference sequence). The CDR3 runs to 11 residues. Trimming removed 7 bases at V and 2 bases at J, with 7 bases between.

The rearrangement joins TRBV5-4 to TRBJ2-1, with a possible D match to TRBD1 (5 bases). CDR3 length: 19 amino acids. Trimming left V 3 bases short and J 0 bases short, with 22 bases between. Looked up from germline, CDR1 is SGHNT and CDR2 is YYREEE (reference sequence). The DNA of the CDR3 is TGTGCCAGCAGCTCCTCAGGGATTAATAGTTGGAGCTCCTACAATGAGCAGTTCTTC. Protein: CASSSSGINSWSSYNEQFF.

The chain combines TRBV28 with TRBJ2-1; 9 nucleotides agree with TRBD1. This CDR3 is 18 amino acids long. Germline V gives CDR1 MDHEN, CDR2 SYDVKM. V was clipped by 7 bases and J by 0 bases; unmatched bases: 13. CDR3 DNA sequence: TGTGCCAGCACCAGAGGGACAGGGTTAAGAAGCTCCTACAATGAGCAGTTCTTC. It is translated as CASTRGTGLRSSYNEQFF.